The clone carrying this TCR beta chain appeared many times. CDR3 length equals 14 residues. Germline V lookup: CDR1 DFQATT, CDR2 SNEGSKA (reference sequence). V trimming: 6 bases; J trimming: 15 bases; junction bases outside the gene matches: 17. The data originate from a study of neurological immune-mediated disorders. A single record per CDR3 protein comes from TCRdb applying MiXCR to the 5' RACE reads. The sample has around 52,000 distinct CDR3 sequences, less than 6% seen once; the top ten hold 1.1% to 1.5%. The V call is TRBV20-1, the J call TRBJ2-1, with 10 bases matching TRBD2. Sequenced input: CD4+ T cells from blood. This clonotype originated in a woman under 30 with multiple sclerosis. The CDR3 nucleotides read TGCAGTGCACGCCCTGGGGTAGCGGGGGGTTTGGGGTTCTTC. It translates to CSARPGVAGGLGFF.